These 32 T cell receptor beta chains originate from one sample sequenced in a study of cytomegalovirus exposure and HLA in healthy donors. PCR amplification relied on 60 Vbeta primers (plus 13 Jbeta primers). Produced via immunoSEQ multiplex PCR; TCRdb's table is partial and in-frame only. The table includes 130,000 to 150,000 clones, roughly three quarters detected once. Material for sequencing was PBMCs. The receptors derive from a woman aged 40 to 50 in good health and CMV-seronegative.

The chain links TRBV6-5 to TRBJ1-2, with 11 positions matching TRBD1. CDR1 and CDR2 (germline): MNHEY, SVGAGI. The CDR3 is 16 residues long. V was pared by 4 bases and J by 4 bases, with 8 bases of the junction left unmatched. The DNA for the CDR3 is TGTGCCAGCAGTTCCTCCGGGACAGGGGGTGTCTATGGCTACACCTTC. Protein product: CASSSSGTGGVYGYTF.

This chain links TRBV2 with TRBJ2-2; D possibly corresponds to TRBD1 (7 bases). The CDR3 is made up of 15 amino acids. CDR1 SNHLY and CDR2 FYNNEI come from the germline V gene. Trimming stripped 6 bases from V and 4 bases from J, with 15 bases between. The CDR3 region is CASRNRQGLTGELFF. The CDR3 DNA follows: TGTGCCAGCAGAAACCGACAGGGACTCACCGGGGAGCTGTTTTTT.

The chain links TRBV27 to TRBJ1-2; TRBD1 matches at 7 bases. The J segment lost 8 bases and the V segment lost 5 bases, leaving 8 bases of the junction unmatched. Germline CDR1 MNHEY, CDR2 SMNVEV (reference sequence). This CDR3 contains 13 residues. The CDR3 region is CASSPLTGLGYTF. The CDR3, as DNA: TGTGCCAGCAGTCCGTTGACAGGGTTAGGCTACACCTTC.

This sequence joins TRBV4-1 and TRBJ2-2, with 8 bases fitting TRBD1. In germline, CDR1 is MGHRA, CDR2 YSYEKL. V was pared by 1 base and J by 4 bases, with 8 bases of the junction left unmatched. The CDR3 has 17 residues. The CDR3 loop is CASSQATTGVITGELFF. CDR3 DNA sequence: TGCGCCAGCAGCCAAGCGACGACAGGGGTGATCACCGGGGAGCTGTTTTTT.

The gene calls are TRBV14 and TRBJ1-1; maybe TRBD1 (5 bases). Trimming cost V 2 bases and J 5 bases, with 9 bases left between them. Germline loops: CDR1 SGHDN, CDR2 FVKESK. The CDR3 runs to 13 residues. CDR3 in amino acids: CASSQRGWTEAFF. The CDR3 coding sequence is TGTGCCAGCAGCCAAAGGGGTTGGACTGAAGCTTTCTTT.

The rearrangement uses TRBV28 and TRBJ1-6; 8 bases are shared with TRBD1. J gave up 7 bases and V 8 bases, and 1 base lay outside the gene matches. CDR1 and CDR2 from the germline V gene are MDHEN and SYDVKM. The length of the CDR3 is 12 residues. In nucleotides, the CDR3 is TGTGCCAGCGACAGGGGAAATTCACCCCTCCACTTT. Translated: CASDRGNSPLHF.

The V and J genes are TRBV2 and TRBJ1-5; D unresolved. Between the trimmed V and J ends, which lost 6 bases and 7 bases, there was a span of 16 bases. CDR3 length: 14 amino acids. Germline V CDR1 and CDR2: SNHLY, FYNNEI. This chain's CDR3 is CASSPPVPGQPQHF. The CDR3 DNA follows: TGTGCCAGCAGCCCCCCGGTACCCGGGCAGCCCCAGCATTTT.

The rearrangement uses TRBV11-3 and TRBJ2-3; no firm D call. The CDR3 is 14 residues long. V lost 5 bases, J lost 4 bases, and 13 bases lay in between. Germline values: CDR1 SGHNT, CDR2 YENEEA. This CDR3 reads CASSRGGEADTQYF. In DNA, the CDR3 is TGTGCCAGCAGCCGAGGTGGAGAAGCAGATACGCAGTATTTT.

The rearrangement joins TRBV19 to TRBJ2-2, with 7 bases matching TRBD2. With V trimmed by 3 bases and J by 0 bases, 19 bases remained unmatched. The CDR3 loop spans 21 amino acids. CDR1 LNHDA and CDR2 SQIVND come from the germline V gene (reference sequence). The CDR3 DNA is TGTGCCAGTAGTATGGCGGGGCTAGCGGTCGCTGCCCTGACGAACACCGGGGAGCTGTTTTTT. It is translated as CASSMAGLAVAALTNTGELFF.

This clone was seen a handful of times. This chain links TRBV19 with TRBJ1-5, with 10 bases identical to TRBD1. Germline values: CDR1 LNHDA, CDR2 SQIVND (reference sequence). The trim removed 2 bases at V and 6 bases at J, leaving 1 base unmatched. CDR3 length equals 14 residues. The CDR3 DNA reads as TGTGCCAGTAGTATAAGGACAGGGGGTCAGCCCCAGCATTTT. It translates to CASSIRTGGQPQHF.

V usage is TRBV7-8 and J usage is TRBJ1-5, with TRBD1 identical over 10 bases. CDR1 SGHVS and CDR2 FQNEAQ come from the germline V gene. V lost 5 bases, J lost 4 bases, and 17 bases stayed unmatched. CDR3 length: 19 amino acids. CDR3 sequence: CASSLDRIYGTGANQPQHF. The CDR3 bases are TGTGCCAGCAGCCTAGATCGGATCTATGGGACAGGGGCAAATCAGCCCCAGCATTTT. The entire variable domain, with the rest obtained from reference TRBV7-8 and TRBJ1-5, is as follows: GAGVSQSPRYKVAKRGQDVALRCDPISGHVSLFWYQQALGQGPEFLTYFQNEAQLDKSGLPSDRFFAERPEGSVSTLKIQRTQQEDSAVYLCASSLDRIYGTGANQPQHFGDGTRLSIL.

The rearrangement links TRBV2 to TRBJ2-3, with 9 bases matching TRBD2. With 0 bases clipped from V and 6 bases from J, the junction kept 13 bases outside the gene matches. The length of the CDR3 is 18 residues. Per germline, CDR1 SNHLY and CDR2 FYNNEI. In DNA, the CDR3 is TGTGCCAGCAGTGAAGCTGAAATGGGGCGGGAGGGCCTCGATACGCAGTATTTT. Its translation: CASSEAEMGREGLDTQYF.

The chain carries TRBV27 and TRBJ1-1; weak D call: TRBD1 (5 bases). This CDR3 is 15 amino acids long. Trimming took off 6 bases at V and 3 bases at J, with 17 bases between the two ends. The germline CDR1 and CDR2 sequences are MNHEY and SMNVEV (reference sequence). CDR3 sequence (DNA): TGTGCCAGCAGCCGATTTCAGGGCTACTACACTGAAGCTTTCTTT. Translation gives CASSRFQGYYTEAFF.

The chain combines TRBV7-9 with TRBJ2-7; perhaps TRBD1 as D (5 bases). The CDR3 is 13 amino acids. Trimming left V 4 bases short and J 0 bases short, with 7 bases between. CDR1 and CDR2 (germline): SEHNR, FQNEAQ (reference sequence). CDR3: CASSYDSSYEQYF. DNA for the CDR3: TGTGCCAGCAGCTACGACAGCTCCTACGAGCAGTACTTC.

This clone was counted a single time. The rearrangement uses TRBV28 and TRBJ1-1, with TRBD1 identical over 7 bases. Per germline, CDR1 MDHEN and CDR2 SYDVKM. This CDR3 has 14 amino acids. The junction had 5 bases not matched to a gene; V was cut back by 2 bases and J by 5 bases. CDR3 coding DNA: TGTGCCAGCAGTTTACACTCAGGGGGTACTGAAGCTTTCTTT. This translates into CASSLHSGGTEAFF.

This chain uses TRBV6-1 with TRBJ1-3; no firm D call. The CDR3 covers 11 residues. Germline V gene sequence: CDR1 MNHNS, CDR2 SASEGT. The germline V and J ends were trimmed by 6 bases and 12 bases, with 12 bases remaining between them. CDR3 DNA sequence: TGTGCCAGCAGAGAACGGGAATTCATATATTTT. Protein: CASREREFIYF.

The chain combines TRBV28 with TRBJ2-7; D possibly corresponds to TRBD2 (5 bases). V was cut by 2 bases and J by 9 bases, with 11 bases left in between. The CDR3 sequence is 12 residues long. CDR1 MDHEN and CDR2 SYDVKM come from the germline V gene. CDR3 nucleotide sequence: TGTGCCAGCAGTTTAGGAGGTTGGGGGCAGTACTTC. Translated: CASSLGGWGQYF.

The J gene is TRBJ2-2, the V gene TRBV12-5; possibly TRBD2 for D (6 bases). This CDR3 contains 14 residues. Germline CDR1 is LGHNT and CDR2 is FRNRAP. The V end was cut by 5 bases, the J end by 6 bases, with 13 bases between. CDR3 loop: CASGLGLLAGELFF. The CDR3 DNA reads TGTGCTAGTGGTCTGGGACTCTTAGCCGGGGAGCTGTTTTTT.

The chain employs TRBV6-1 and TRBJ2-5; D may be TRBD2 (6 bases). Germline loops: CDR1 MNHNS, CDR2 SASEGT. Trimming pared 4 bases from V and 3 bases from J, leaving 9 bases between. The CDR3 totals 13 residues. In DNA, the CDR3 is TGTGCCAGCAGTGGGACGGGAGAAGAGACCCAGTACTTC. Residues: CASSGTGEETQYF.

V usage is TRBV7-9 and J usage is TRBJ2-2; TRBD2 matches 13 bases. The CDR3 runs 18 residues. Germline CDR1 SEHNR, CDR2 FQNEAQ (reference sequence). The trim removed 4 bases at V and 4 bases at J, leaving 9 bases unmatched. CDR3 DNA: TGTGCCAGCAGCTCGCCGGGGACTAGCGGGATTGTCACCGGGGAGCTGTTTTTT. It codes for CASSSPGTSGIVTGELFF.

DNA of the CDR3: TGTGCCAGCAGCTTACTCAGGGGCGAGGTGAACACTGAAGCTTTCTTT. Translation gives CASSLLRGEVNTEAFF. The chain employs TRBV13 and TRBJ1-1; D may be TRBD1 (6 bases). The V and J ends lost 2 bases and 0 bases respectively, with 13 bases between them. This CDR3 comprises 16 residues. Germline assignment: CDR1 PRHDT and CDR2 FYEKMQ (reference sequence).

The chain has TRBV5-4 and TRBJ1-1, with 8 bases that match TRBD1. The CDR3 is 15 amino acids. The V and J ends lost 3 bases and 1 base, in that order; junction bases with no gene match: 5. CDR1 is SGHNT and CDR2 is YYREEE in the germline V gene (reference sequence). Here the CDR3 DNA reads TGTGCCAGCAGCTATGGACAGGGATCGAACACTGAAGCTTTCTTT. It specifies CASSYGQGSNTEAFF.

The chain has TRBV2 and TRBJ1-1, with D unresolved. In germline, CDR1 is SNHLY, CDR2 FYNNEI. Trimming cost V 3 bases and J 1 base, with 6 bases left between them. This CDR3 region has 13 residues. The CDR3 loop reads CASSDESNTEAFF. CDR3 in DNA: TGTGCCAGCAGTGACGAGTCGAACACTGAAGCTTTCTTT.

This clone was observed a few times. V usage is TRBV2 and J usage is TRBJ2-7, with 7 bases aligning to TRBD1. This CDR3 has 14 amino acids. Germline V CDR1 and CDR2: SNHLY, FYNNEI. V lost 5 bases and J lost 5; bases outside the gene matches: 9. CDR3 residues: CASSPGQDQDEQYF. CDR3 coding DNA: TGTGCCAGCAGTCCTGGACAGGACCAGGACGAGCAGTACTTC.

This chain joins TRBV18 and TRBJ1-2; D unresolved. Germline lookup yields CDR1 KGHSH and CDR2 LQKENI. The V end was cut by 6 bases, the J end by 8 bases, with 19 bases between. This CDR3 comprises 14 residues. CDR3: CASSPKEGLGGYTF. CDR3 DNA sequence: TGTGCCAGCTCCCCCAAGGAAGGCCTGGGCGGCTACACCTTC.

This clone was seen more than once but under ten times. This rearrangement joins TRBV19 to TRBJ1-3; tentatively, D is TRBD1 (6 bases). Trimming shortened V by 3 bases and J by 4 bases, and 10 bases separated the two germline ends. The CDR3 has 14 amino acids. CDR1 and CDR2 from the germline V gene are LNHDA and SQIVND (reference sequence). The CDR3 nucleotides read TGTGCCAGTAGTATGAGGGACACCGGAAACACCATATATTTT. This translates into CASSMRDTGNTIYF.

The chain joins TRBV20-1 to TRBJ1-1; D not resolved. Trimming took 5 bases from V and 4 from J, leaving 8 bases between them. CDR1 and CDR2 (germline): DFQATT, SNEGSKA (reference sequence). This CDR3 is 11 amino acids long. CDR3 loop: CSALSTTEAFF. Written as DNA, the CDR3 is TGCAGTGCTCTCAGTACCACTGAAGCTTTCTTT.

The chain recombines TRBV6-1 with TRBJ2-6, with TRBD1 matching 8 bases. V was clipped by 11 bases and J by 7 bases; unmatched bases: 10. CDR3 size: 14 residues. Germline V gene data show CDR1 as MNHNS and CDR2 as SASEGT. The CDR3 here is CAATGAKVANVLTF. The DNA of the CDR3 is TGTGCCGCGACAGGGGCTAAGGTCGCCAACGTCCTGACTTTC.

V gene TRBV5-1 combines with J gene TRBJ2-3, with 9 bases aligning to TRBD2. Per germline, CDR1 SGHRS and CDR2 YFSETQ. V dropped 3 bases and J dropped 3; count of bases not matched to a gene: 5. The CDR3 runs 15 residues. CDR3 residues: CASSWGGGATDTQYF. CDR3 DNA: TGCGCCAGCAGCTGGGGCGGGGGGGCGACAGATACGCAGTATTTT. The full variable domain, rest sourced from reference TRBV5-1 and TRBJ2-3, is KAGVTQTPRYLIKTRGQQVTLSCSPISGHRSVSWYQQTPGQGLQFLFEYFSETQRNKGNFPGRFSGRQFSNSRSEMNVSTLELGDSALYLCASSWGGGATDTQYFGPGTRLTVL.

The rearrangement links TRBV5-1 to TRBJ2-1; D is perhaps TRBD1 (6 bases). The V gene lost 4 bases and the J gene lost 9 bases, with 11 bases spanning the gap. Germline-derived CDR1 and CDR2 are SGHRS and YFSETQ. The CDR3 sequence is 12 residues long. The CDR3 reads CASSAQGLEQFF. As DNA, the CDR3 is TGCGCCAGCAGCGCACAGGGTCTTGAGCAGTTCTTC.

This chain connects TRBV5-1 to TRBJ1-2, with TRBD1 identical over 8 bases. Trimming cost V 4 bases and J 0 bases; bases outside gene matches: 5. The CDR3 totals 15 residues. Germline V gene data show CDR1 as SGHRS and CDR2 as YFSETQ. This CDR3 is CASSSGQGANYGYTF. CDR3 in DNA: TGCGCCAGCAGCAGCGGACAGGGAGCTAACTATGGCTACACCTTC.

The rearrangement joins TRBV5-1 to TRBJ2-7; 9 bases agree with TRBD1. Germline lookup yields CDR1 SGHRS and CDR2 YFSETQ. This CDR3 contains 14 residues. The junction had 1 base not matched to a gene; V was cut back by 2 bases and J by 1 base. DNA of the CDR3: TGCGCCAGCAGCTTACAGGGGGCGTCCTACGAGCAGTACTTC. Translation gives CASSLQGASYEQYF.